The sequence of this T cell receptor beta chain was determined in a study of PD-1 blockade in classical Hodgkin lymphoma. Study results and caveats: By C4D1 there was a significant rise in CD4+ TCR diversity but not in CD8+ TCR diversity.

Worth noting for this clone: The antigen is unknown.

Each patient's relapse followed autologous stem cell transplantation, and brentuximab vedotin exposure varied. Assay used: immunoSEQ multiplex PCR; TCRdb lists only in-frame clones, some missing. The sample records 40,000 to 45,000 clones, around 78% being singletons. Losses at the gene ends were 6 bases for V and 5 bases for J; bases not matched to a gene: 3. This CDR3 is built from 14 residues. Germline V CDR1 and CDR2: MNHEY, SMNVEV (reference sequence). Sequencing used peripheral blood mononuclear cells (PBMCs), obtained at baseline. V and J are TRBV27 and TRBJ2-2; 10 bases map to TRBD1. The sequence came from a human donor with classical Hodgkin lymphoma. Here the CDR3 DNA reads TGTGCCAGCAGGGGACAGGGGTGGACCGGGGAGCTGTTTTTT. Amino acid sequence: CASRGQGWTGELFF.